This T cell receptor beta chain was retrieved from a study of T cells in localized non-small cell lung cancer. Study-level points and caveats: Elevated blood T cell density was associated with longer overall survival.

The CDR3 is made up of 14 amino acids. Germline V gene sequence: CDR1 SGHRS, CDR2 YFSETQ. Trimming pared 2 bases from V and 1 base from J, leaving 9 bases between. Method: immunoSEQ multiplex PCR; TCRdb's copy keeps in-frame clones and lacks some. The data show 3,500 to 4,000 clones, 30% to 35% seen once. To note about this clone: Its specificity is unknown.

This TCR was sampled from a woman aged 40-75 years with stage I lung adenocarcinoma. The chain couples TRBV5-1 to TRBJ1-2, with D possibly matching TRBD1 (5 bases). This specimen was normal lung tissue next to the tumor, taken before any cancer treatment. The CDR3 reads CASSFRDVNYGYTF. CDR3 coding DNA: TGCGCCAGCAGCTTCAGGGACGTTAACTATGGCTACACCTTC.